This T cell receptor beta chain was documented in a study of CD8 T cells in ankylosing spondylitis. TCRdb used MiXCR to reprocess the 5' RACE reads, holding one entry per CDR3 protein. Of roughly 280,000 distinct CDR3 sequences listed, roughly 20% were seen once; the top ten hold 7.8%. As concerns this clonotype: No antigen is known for it.

Findings and limits, study-wide: Earlier work had already found some motif variants in reactive arthritis synovial fluid and blood. Significant enrichment of disease-linked clones was reportedly seen in matched ankylosing spondylitis synovial fluid.

This clonotype was obtained from a male donor with ankylosing spondylitis or in good health (not recorded which). Sample: blood, either unsorted or a sorted T cell fraction (not recorded which).

The CDR3 nucleotides read TGTGCCAGCATGGGCGCGAACACCGGGGAGCTGTTTTTT. As protein: CASMGANTGELFF. The J gene is TRBJ2-2, the V gene TRBV28, with unresolved D. Between the trimmed V and J ends, which lost 7 bases and 0 bases, there was a span of 6 bases. CDR3 length equals 13 residues. The germline V gene encodes CDR1 MDHEN and CDR2 SYDVKM.